This T cell receptor beta chain stems from a study of cytomegalovirus exposure and HLA in healthy donors. Study-level results: When analyzed later, the rates of TCR association showed variation by HLA locus, with DRB1 the most and HLA-C the fewest. According to an earlier analysis, most TCR beta V segments yielded productive rearrangements about 87% or about 30% of the time. Reportedly, cytomegalovirus status was diagnosed with high sensitivity and specificity.

Notes on this clone: No antigen is known for it.

The CDR3 consists of 15 residues. V shed 4 bases, J shed 0 bases, and the junction held 8 bases outside the gene matches. The germline gives CDR1 SQVTM, CDR2 ANQGSEA. PCR employed 60 Vbeta and 13 Jbeta primers. Sequencing was performed with immunoSEQ multiplex PCR; in TCRdb, only in-frame clones are kept and a portion is missing. Found here are around 42,000 clones; the top ten clones hold roughly 1.3%. The sample taken for sequencing was PBMCs. The TCR was taken from a man aged 30 to 39 in good health and CMV-seronegative. The V gene is TRBV29-1, the J gene TRBJ1-1, with 7 bases matching TRBD1. DNA for the CDR3: TGCAGCGTTGGACAGGGATTATACATGAACACTGAAGCTTTCTTT. It codes for CSVGQGLYMNTEAFF.